This is a list of T cell receptor beta chains from one sample in a study of shared clonotypes between healthy human individuals. This table comes from immunoSEQ multiplex PCR, and its TCRdb copy is limited to in-frame clones, with some not included. The table shows 2 million to 2.5 million clones, with more than 85% occurring only once. The sequenced sample was naive CD4+ T cells from PBMCs. These receptors originate from a man younger than 35 in good health. Some clones in this sample may be carry-over from other donors' samples. The CDR3 runs from the conserved cysteine through the conserved F or W.

V: TRBV13
length: 17
J: TRBJ2-1
CDR3: CASSSSPGLAGRNEQFF

V: TRBV15
length: 14
J: TRBJ2-1
CDR3: CATSRAPSWNEQFF

V: TRBV5-1
length: 14
J: TRBJ1-1
CDR3: CASSRGEMNTEAFF

V: TRBV19
length: 15
J: TRBJ2-7
CDR3: CASSIAPGASYEQYF

V: TRBV9
length: 18
J: TRBJ2-3
CDR3: CASSATGTSGTGGDTQYF

V: TRBV5-1
length: 13
J: TRBJ2-3
CDR3: CASSLAILDTQYF

V: TRBV7-2
length: 17
J: TRBJ2-1
CDR3: CASSPVRGSGRANEQFF

V: TRBV5-6
length: 16
J: TRBJ2-7
CDR3: CASSPSGGGSPYEQYF

V: TRBV19
length: 18
J: TRBJ2-7
CDR3: CASSIGRQLGGRAYEQYF

V: TRBV11-2
length: 13
J: TRBJ2-1
CDR3: CASSLDRINEQFF

V: TRBV5-1
length: 16
J: TRBJ1-3
CDR3: CASSLGQGISGNTIYF

V: TRBV5-1
length: 15
J: TRBJ2-1
CDR3: CASIHVAGSYNEQFF

V: TRBV20-1
length: 11
J: TRBJ1-1
CDR3: CSAKRYTEAFF

V: TRBV6-6
length: 16
J: TRBJ2-7
CDR3: CASSYTRQRNSYEQYF

V: TRBV28
length: 13
J: TRBJ2-7
CDR3: CASSFLAVYEQYF

V: TRBV19
length: 14
J: TRBJ2-7
CDR3: CASSRRDRVHEQYF

V: TRBV5-1
length: 17
J: TRBJ2-3
CDR3: CASSLVSSSGSTDTQYF

V: TRBV28
length: 12
J: TRBJ1-2
CDR3: CASSSTGYGYTF

V: TRBV2
length: 15
J: TRBJ1-6
CDR3: CASSGQGGEYSPLHF

V: TRBV18
length: 12
J: TRBJ2-7
CDR3: CASWGGSDEQYF

V: TRBV29-1
length: 16
J: TRBJ2-7
CDR3: CSIRDRLAGGAWEQYF

V: TRBV5-1
length: 15
J: TRBJ2-3
CDR3: CASGFTSIRTDTQYF

V: TRBV6-1
length: 14
J: TRBJ1-2
CDR3: CASRISWANYGYTF

V: TRBV28
length: 17
J: TRBJ2-5
CDR3: CANVSTLVRGVQETQYF

V: TRBV6-1
length: 14
J: TRBJ2-1
CDR3: CAPRGGSSYNEQFF

V: TRBV6-1
length: 14
J: TRBJ1-5
CDR3: CASSYRGADQPQHF

V: TRBV4-2
length: 13
J: TRBJ2-5
CDR3: CASSQVGRETQYF

V: TRBV28
length: 15
J: TRBJ1-5
CDR3: CASSSMWGGYQPQHF

V: TRBV2
length: 14
J: TRBJ2-7
CDR3: CASSVFVQGDEQYF

V: TRBV5-1
length: 14
J: TRBJ1-3
CDR3: CASSLGVVGNTIYF

V: TRBV9
length: 15
J: TRBJ2-5
CDR3: CASSPQTSTQETQYF

V: TRBV27
length: 14
J: TRBJ1-1
CDR3: CASHVRWGDTEAFF

V: TRBV4-1
length: 15
J: TRBJ1-1
CDR3: CASSRPGQRNTEAFF

V: TRBV28
length: 12
J: TRBJ1-5
CDR3: CASSFPRQPQHF

V: TRBV5-1
length: 13
J: TRBJ2-3
CDR3: CASSLNGGARAYF

V: TRBV18
length: 14
J: TRBJ1-1
CDR3: CASSPRQTNTEAFF

V: TRBV28
length: 16
J: TRBJ2-1
CDR3: CASSLQASGSFREQFF

V: TRBV28
length: 12
J: TRBJ2-7
CDR3: CASSPKVHEQYF

V: TRBV6-5
length: 14
J: TRBJ2-7
CDR3: CASSYVAGEDEQYF

V: TRBV6-5
length: 15
J: TRBJ2-7
CDR3: CASSYSRTSGSEQYF

V: TRBV5-1
length: 14
J: TRBJ1-1
CDR3: CASSFSGFNTEAFF

V: TRBV10-1
length: 16
J: TRBJ2-3
CDR3: CASSESARTSTDTQYF

V: TRBV28
length: 15
J: TRBJ2-1
CDR3: CASSSRGSGRNEQFF

V: TRBV6-4
length: 16
J: TRBJ2-3
CDR3: CASSDGGSGSTDTQYF

V: TRBV7-7
length: 14
J: TRBJ2-5
CDR3: CASSLGMGVETQYF

V: TRBV18
length: 15
J: TRBJ2-2
CDR3: CASSPRTVNTGELFF

V: TRBV5-1
length: 14
J: TRBJ1-1
CDR3: CASSLGRRNTEAFF

V: TRBV6-5
length: 13
J: TRBJ1-5
CDR3: CASSYSPDQPQHF